These 7 T cell receptor beta chains were all obtained from the same sample, sequenced in a study of CD4 T cells in relation to SARS-CoV-2 and coronaviruses. Before the COVID-19 pandemic, during about 2010-2018, CD4+ T cells were taken from unexposed donors. The cells were cultured for approximately 10 days before CD4+ T cells were isolated. The protocol was immunoSEQ multiplex PCR, while the TCRdb copy is restricted to in-frame clones and leaves out a portion. The data show around 11,000 clones, about 68% seen once. Which antigens these TCRs recognize remains unknown. The sequencing input was CD4+ T cells from PBMCs, cultured in vitro. The receptors originated from a human donor in good health.

CDR3 region: CASSPGLAVQYF. The CDR3 bases are TGTGCCAGCAGCCCCGGACTAGCAGTTCAGTACTTC. This chain uses TRBV7-9 with TRBJ2-7; 8 bases align to TRBD2. The V gene end was trimmed by 5 bases and the J gene end by 10 bases; junction bases not matched to a gene: 7. Per the germline V gene, CDR1 is SEHNR and CDR2 is FQNEAQ (reference sequence). This CDR3 is built from 12 residues.

The chain has TRBV2 and TRBJ2-3, with 11 positions matching TRBD2. Germline lookup yields CDR1 SNHLY and CDR2 FYNNEI. The CDR3 spans 14 residues. Trimming removed 6 bases from V and 3 bases from J; junction bases left unmatched: 2. CDR3 nucleotide sequence: TGTGCCAGCAGGGCTAGCGGGGGGACAGATACGCAGTATTTT. The encoded protein is CASRASGGTDTQYF.

CDR3 in amino acids: CASSFLDTQYF. The DNA for the CDR3 is TGTGCCAGCAGTTTTTTGGATACGCAGTATTTT. The V call is TRBV27, the J call TRBJ2-3, with no clear D. Trimming took 3 bases from V and 6 from J, leaving 4 bases between them. Germline CDR1 and CDR2: MNHEY and SMNVEV (reference sequence). CDR3 length: 11 residues.

The genes are TRBV5-1 and TRBJ1-3; 10 bases align to TRBD1. This CDR3 comprises 16 residues. The germline V gene encodes CDR1 SGHRS and CDR2 YFSETQ. Losses at the gene ends were 4 bases for V and 1 base for J; bases not matched to a gene: 5. The CDR3 bases are TGCGCCAGCAGCGCCGGGGACAGGGGATCTGGAAACACCATATATTTT. Its protein product is CASSAGDRGSGNTIYF.

The rearrangement joins TRBV6-5 to TRBJ2-5; D not certain. V shed 2 bases and J shed 3 bases, with 7 bases lying between them. The length of the CDR3 is 13 residues. Germline values: CDR1 MNHEY, CDR2 SVGAGI. CDR3 sequence reads: CASSYRAEETQYF. As DNA, the CDR3 is TGTGCCAGCAGTTACAGGGCGGAAGAGACCCAGTACTTC.

This clone occurred a few times. The rearrangement links TRBV27 to TRBJ1-2, with TRBD1 identical over 10 bases. There are 21 residues in the CDR3. V shed 3 bases, J shed 1 base, and the junction held 20 bases outside the gene matches. CDR1 is MNHEY, CDR2 SMNVEV, per germline (reference sequence). CDR3 nucleotide sequence: TGTGCCAGCAGTTTGTACGCGACAGGGGGCTTTAGTAGCTTGGGTAACTATGGCTACACCTTC. Its translation is CASSLYATGGFSSLGNYGYTF.

This clone came up a few times. V gene TRBV29-1 combines with J gene TRBJ1-2, with D possibly matching TRBD1 (6 bases). CDR1 and CDR2 from the germline V gene are SQVTM and ANQGSEA. The CDR3 is 12 residues long. With 7 bases removed from V and 5 bases from J, the gap between germline ends came to 14 bases. The CDR3 sequence is CSALGADYGYTF. CDR3 nucleotide sequence: TGCAGCGCCCTGGGGGCGGATTATGGCTACACCTTC.